A single sample gave rise to the 26 T cell receptor delta chains below, sequenced in a study of gamma-delta T cells after stem cell transplantation. TCRdb processed the RT-PCR reads again with the CATT caller. The data hold 13,000 or so delta-chain clones, with around 33% observed a single time. The sequencing sample was made of gamma-delta T cells. These receptors were obtained from a human donor. It is not recorded whose cells these are; they may come from a transplant donor.

Regarding this clone: This CDR3 is also generated by other DNA sequences in the sample. V and J are TRAV29/DV5 and TRDJ1; weak D call: TRDD2 (5 bases). The V and J ends lost 2 bases and 0 bases respectively, with 14 bases between them. The CDR3 has 15 amino acids. Germline lookup yields CDR1 NSMFDY and CDR2 ISSIKDK. CDR3 loop: CAARTLPTYTDKLIF. Written as DNA, the CDR3 is TGTGCAGCAAGGACACTTCCCACCTACACCGATAAACTCATCTTT. The whole variable domain, filled in from reference TRAV29/DV5 and TRDJ1, reads DQQVKQNSPSLSVQEGRISILNCDYTNSMFDYFLWYKKYPAEGPTFLISISSIKDKNEDGRFTVFLNKSAKHLSLHIVPSQPGDSAVYFCAARTLPTYTDKLIFGKGTRVTVEP.

The chain combines TRDV1 with TRDJ1, with D perhaps given as TRDD2 or TRDD3 (5 bases each). Per the germline V gene, CDR1 is TSWWSYY and CDR2 is QGS. Trimming took 2 bases from V and 0 from J, leaving 31 bases between them. The CDR3 loop spans 22 amino acids. The CDR3 DNA reads as TGTGCTCTTGGGGAAACAATCTTCCGAATGGGGAATACGGCTTCGTACACCGATAAACTCATCTTT. Its translation: CALGETIFRMGNTASYTDKLIF.

This sequence joins TRDV1 and TRDJ1, with a tentative D call TRDD3 (8 bases). Germline values: CDR1 TSWWSYY, CDR2 QGS. This CDR3 is 21 amino acids long. The V end was cut by 5 bases, the J end by 0 bases, with 31 bases between. CDR3 in amino acids: CALGNTFLPILGGPYTDKLIF. The CDR3 coding sequence is TGTGCTCTTGGGAACACCTTCCTCCCTATACTGGGGGGTCCGTACACCGATAAACTCATCTTT.

V is TRDV3 and J is TRDJ1, with D uncertain. The ends were cut back, 2 bases at V and 1 base at J, with 5 bases in the middle. This CDR3 spans 11 amino acids. CDR1 is TVYSNPD and CDR2 is GDNSRS in the germline V gene (reference sequence). In DNA form, the CDR3 reads TGTGCCTTTGGGTCCACCGATAAACTCATCTTT. Translated: CAFGSTDKLIF.

This clone was counted a few times. The chain carries TRDV1 and TRDJ1; TRDD3 matches 11 bases. This CDR3 is 23 amino acids long. Germline CDR1 is TSWWSYY and CDR2 is QGS. The trim removed 1 base at V and 0 bases at J, leaving 22 bases unmatched. CDR3: CALGERPCSRNGGYGPYTDKLIF. The CDR3 nucleotides read TGTGCTCTTGGGGAACGCCCATGCAGTCGCAATGGGGGATACGGGCCGTACACCGATAAACTCATCTTT.

This clone turned up a few times. The rearrangement uses TRDV3 and TRDJ1; 8 bases are a match to TRDD3. Germline values: CDR1 TVYSNPD, CDR2 GDNSRS (reference sequence). Trimming removed 4 bases from V and 0 bases from J; junction bases left unmatched: 31. This CDR3 is built from 22 residues. CDR3 amino acids: CASAPYVLGIPQVPKNTDKLIF. CDR3 DNA: TGTGCCTCCGCCCCCTACGTACTGGGGATACCTCAAGTTCCCAAAAACACCGATAAACTCATCTTT.

V gene TRDV3 combines with J gene TRDJ1, with 8 bases aligning to TRDD3. The CDR3 runs to 25 residues. Germline loops: CDR1 TVYSNPD, CDR2 GDNSRS (reference sequence). The V and J ends lost 4 bases and 0 bases, in that order; junction bases with no gene match: 40. CDR3 residues: CASSWPLPLYWGPSGLPPYTDKLIF. In DNA form, the CDR3 reads TGTGCCTCCTCCTGGCCTCTTCCCCTATACTGGGGGCCCAGCGGGCTTCCCCCCTACACCGATAAACTCATCTTT. The full variable domain, rest sourced from reference TRDV3 and TRDJ1, is CDKVTQSSPDQTVASGSEVVLLCTYDTVYSNPDLFWYRIRPDYSFQFVFYGDNSRSEGADFTQGRFSVKHILTQKAFHLVISPVRTEDSATYYCASSWPLPLYWGPSGLPPYTDKLIFGKGTRVTVEP.

The CDR3 sequence: CACDTVGVLGDAKVFLTAQLFF. In DNA, the CDR3 is TGTGCCTGTGACACCGTAGGGGTACTGGGGGACGCTAAGGTCTTCTTGACAGCACAACTCTTCTTT. The V and J genes are TRDV2 and TRDJ2; 9 bases fit TRDD3. The ends lost 0 bases at V and 2 bases at J; junction bases unmatched: 21. The CDR3 loop spans 22 amino acids. Germline V gene data show CDR1 as GEAIGNYY and CDR2 as EKD.

The chain is built from TRDV1 and TRDJ3; possibly TRDD3 for D (10 bases). Germline V gives CDR1 TSWWSYY, CDR2 QGS. This CDR3 has 25 residues. V was cut by 4 bases and J by 0 bases, with 34 bases left in between. The CDR3 DNA reads TGTGCTCTTGGGGTCCTTCCTACATCCGTACTGGGGGATCCCTTAAGCTCCTGGGACACCCGACAGATGTTTTTC. Translation gives CALGVLPTSVLGDPLSSWDTRQMFF.

The CDR3, as DNA: TGTGCCTGTGACACCAGGGTGGGGGATGAGTCGTGCACCGATAAACTCATCTTT. This encodes CACDTRVGDESCTDKLIF. The gene calls are TRDV2 and TRDJ1; the match to TRDD3 covers 8 bases. CDR1 and CDR2 (germline): GEAIGNYY, EKD. The ends lost 0 bases at V and 1 base at J; junction bases unmatched: 12. This CDR3 contains 18 residues.

The CDR3 DNA sequence: TGTGCCTTTCCCTCTACTGGGGGATACGCTTTGACAGCACAACTCTTCTTT. Its translation is CAFPSTGGYALTAQLFF. V gene TRDV3 combines with J gene TRDJ2, with TRDD3 matching 13 bases. The V gene end was trimmed by 2 bases and the J gene end by 0 bases; junction bases not matched to a gene: 6. The CDR3 length is 17 residues. Germline V CDR1 and CDR2: TVYSNPD, GDNSRS (reference sequence). Supplemented by reference TRDV3 and TRDJ2, the full variable domain reads CDKVTQSSPDQTVASGSEVVLLCTYDTVYSNPDLFWYRIRPDYSFQFVFYGDNSRSEGADFTQGRFSVKHILTQKAFHLVISPVRTEDSATYYCAFPSTGGYALTAQLFFGKGTQLIVEP.

This clone came up a few times. The chain links TRAV29/DV5 to TRDJ1; a weak D match, TRDD3 (6 bases). The CDR3 extends over 17 amino acids. V was pared by 0 bases and J by 4 bases, with 22 bases between. The germline V gene encodes CDR1 NSMFDY and CDR2 ISSIKDK. CDR3 sequence reads: CAASVRNSYWVYDKLIF. In nucleotides, the CDR3 is TGTGCAGCAAGCGTACGAAATTCGTACTGGGTATACGATAAACTCATCTTT.

Remarks on this clone: The junction differs from germline at one of its ends, possibly a read error. The chain carries TRDV2 and TRDJ1; 8 bases are shared with TRDD3. The CDR3 sequence is 19 residues long. Germline V gene sequence: CDR1 GEAIGNYY, CDR2 EKD. DNA for the CDR3: TGTGCCTGTGACACCGGAGCGATTGGTGGGCGGGGATACACCGATAAACTCACCTTT. Protein sequence: CACDTGAIGGRGYTDKLTF.

Details on this clone: A read error is possible here, since a much larger clone lies one base away. The CDR3 region has the DNA TGTGCCTGTGACTCCGTACTGGGGGATACCTGGGACACCCGACAGATGTTTTTC. This gives the protein CACDSVLGDTWDTRQMFF. The chain couples TRDV2 to TRDJ3; TRDD3 aligns across 11 bases. Germline CDR1 GEAIGNYY, CDR2 EKD. The CDR3 sequence is 18 residues long. J lost 2 bases, V lost 3 bases, and 5 bases had no gene match.

The genes are TRDV2 and TRDJ3; D uncertain. CDR3 length: 18 amino acids. CDR1 is GEAIGNYY, CDR2 EKD, per germline. V was pared by 3 bases and J by 0 bases, with 14 bases between. The CDR3 loop reads CACDDLLLGSWDTRQMFF. The CDR3 DNA reads as TGTGCCTGTGACGATTTACTGCTAGGCTCCTGGGACACCCGACAGATGTTTTTC.

The chain carries TRDV2 and TRDJ3; 12 nucleotides agree with TRDD3. Germline V gene sequence: CDR1 GEAIGNYY, CDR2 EKD. Trimming removed 3 bases from V and 0 bases from J; junction bases left unmatched: 8. The CDR3 is 20 residues long. The CDR3 is CACDPLTGGYLSWDTRQMFF. Here the CDR3 DNA reads TGTGCCTGTGACCCCCTTACTGGGGGATACCTCTCCTGGGACACCCGACAGATGTTTTTC.

This clone was seen only a few times. The chain is built from TRDV3 and TRDJ2; unclear D gene. Germline lookup yields CDR1 TVYSNPD and CDR2 GDNSRS (reference sequence). V shed 0 bases and J shed 9 bases, with 23 bases lying between them. The CDR3 is made up of 16 amino acids. CDR3 DNA sequence: TGTGCCTTTAGCGATGGGTCCTTTATGGGCAAAACACAACTCTTCTTT. Translated: CAFSDGSFMGKTQLFF. The whole variable domain, remainder taken from reference TRDV3 and TRDJ2, is CDKVTQSSPDQTVASGSEVVLLCTYDTVYSNPDLFWYRIRPDYSFQFVFYGDNSRSEGADFTQGRFSVKHILTQKAFHLVISPVRTEDSATYYCAFSDGSFMGKTQLFFGKGTQLIVEP.

The rearrangement uses TRAV29/DV5 and TRDJ1; the D is unclear. Deletions cut 2 bases from V and 3 bases from J, with 17 bases between. Germline V gives CDR1 NSMFDY, CDR2 ISSIKDK. The CDR3 is made up of 15 amino acids. The CDR3 nucleotides read TGTGCAGCAAGTGTTTCTCACTCGCCCCCCGATAAACTCATCTTT. Translation: CAASVSHSPPDKLIF.

A remark on this clone: At one boundary the junction diverges from the germline segment, which might be a read error. This sequence joins TRDV1 and TRDJ1, with a tentative D call TRDD3 (5 bases). Looked up from germline, CDR1 is TSWWSYY and CDR2 is QGS. CDR3 length: 13 residues. Here the CDR3 reads CARGEGEYEKLIF. The CDR3 DNA reads as TGTGCTCGTGGGGAAGGTGAGTACGAAAAACTCATCTTT.

The CDR3 loop reads CALGERRLRLLYWVKLIF. Written as DNA, the CDR3 is TGTGCTCTTGGGGAAAGAAGGCTACGGTTGCTCTACTGGGTGAAACTCATCTTT. The chain is built from TRDV1 and TRDJ1; the D gene is possibly TRDD3 (6 bases). CDR1 and CDR2 from the germline V gene are TSWWSYY and QGS. V lost 2 bases and J 8 bases, leaving 27 bases between the germline ends. The length of the CDR3 is 18 residues.

J is TRDJ4 and V is TRDV1; D is undetermined. This CDR3 region has 18 residues. CDR1 and CDR2 from the germline V gene are TSWWSYY and QGS. V lost 7 bases, J lost 0 bases, and 27 bases lay in between. CDR3 coding DNA: TGTGCTCTTGCGCCGAACCATCGCTCTACGGAACTCACCAGACCCCTGATCTTT. Protein: CALAPNHRSTELTRPLIF.

About this clone itself: Since a much larger clone is just one base distant, this may be a read error. This chain's CDR3 is CACDLGTWDTRQMFF. Written as DNA, the CDR3 is TGTGCCTGTGACTTGGGGACCTGGGACACCCGACAGATGTTTTTC. The rearrangement uses TRDV2 and TRDJ3; D may be TRDD3 (5 bases). The germline V gene has CDR1 GEAIGNYY and CDR2 EKD. The CDR3 contains 15 residues. V was trimmed by 3 bases and J by 2 bases, leaving 7 bases between them.

This clone was seen more than once but under ten times. This chain uses TRDV2 with TRDJ3, with 7 bases fitting TRDD3. This CDR3 spans 26 amino acids. The germline V gene has CDR1 GEAIGNYY and CDR2 EKD. Unmatched junction bases numbered 29, after V lost 1 base and J lost 0 bases. The DNA of the CDR3 is TGTGCCTGTGACACACCCCCCGGGACAAAGACGGAACTGGGGACGCGCCCCTCCTGGGACACCCGACAGATGTTTTTC. Residues: CACDTPPGTKTELGTRPSWDTRQMFF.

This clone was counted between two and nine times. The chain uses TRDV1 and TRDJ2; TRDD3 matches at 11 bases. J lost 4 bases, V lost 3 bases, and 25 bases had no gene match. The CDR3 sequence is 23 residues long. Germline values: CDR1 TSWWSYY, CDR2 QGS. CDR3 region: CALGEHPSLGKLYWGIWTAQLFF. The CDR3 bases are TGTGCTCTTGGGGAGCACCCTTCCCTGGGAAAACTCTACTGGGGGATATGGACAGCACAACTCTTCTTT.

Worth noting for this clone: Other DNA sequences of this sample code for an identical CDR3. The chain links TRDV1 to TRDJ2, with D possibly being TRDD2 (7 bases). V was shortened by 2 bases and J by 6 bases, with 19 bases between the two germline ends. The CDR3 extends over 17 amino acids. Germline V gives CDR1 TSWWSYY, CDR2 QGS. The CDR3, as DNA: TGTGCTCTTGGGGAAACCCTATTCCTACTGGGACCAGCACAACTCTTCTTT. It is translated as CALGETLFLLGPAQLFF.

This chain connects TRDV1 to TRDJ1; 7 nucleotides agree with TRDD2. Germline CDR1 reads TSWWSYY; CDR2 reads QGS. CDR3 length: 23 amino acids. Trimming removed 3 bases from V and 0 bases from J; junction bases left unmatched: 28. The CDR3, as DNA: TGTGCTCTTGGGGACCCCTGCCTTCCTTCTTACAAATCCCTACTGCGCTACACCGATAAACTCATCTTT. Residues: CALGDPCLPSYKSLLRYTDKLIF.